One and the same sample provided the 15 T cell receptor beta chains below, sequenced in a study of identical twins (dated by TCRdb to the mid-2010s). Library preparation was by 5' RACE. The sequencer was an Illumina HiSeq 2000. The public reads were reanalyzed by TCRdb: fastp trimming at Q25, MiXCR alignment, in-frame beta chains only. Identical CDR3 proteins give one entry, which carries the most common genes and DNA. Within this sample are about 220,000 distinct CDR3 sequences, with about 7.5% of them counted one time only. The ten most abundant clones make up less than 2.5% of the sample. This same sample was also part of a study on yellow fever vaccine responses in identical twins.

The material sequenced was memory (CD45RO+) T cells sorted from blood. The meaning of the sample's cell subset or site label: CD45RO+ enriched T cells. The receptors were sampled from a woman younger than 30 in good health.

Ten or more counts support this clonotype. The genes are TRBV7-3 and TRBJ2-5; the match to TRBD1 covers 9 bases. The trim removed 2 bases at V and 2 bases at J, leaving 6 bases unmatched. Germline-derived CDR1 and CDR2 are SGHTA and FQGTGA. The CDR3 has 16 amino acids. CDR3 sequence (DNA): TGTGCCAGCAGCTTAGGGACAGGGAACGGGCAAGAGACCCAGTACTTC. Translating gives CASSLGTGNGQETQYF.

This clonotype was detected ten times or more. This rearrangement joins TRBV20-1 to TRBJ1-5; TRBD1 matches 7 bases. The length of the CDR3 is 14 residues. Losses at the gene ends were 3 bases for V and 4 bases for J; bases not matched to a gene: 6. Germline V CDR1 and CDR2: DFQATT, SNEGSKA (reference sequence). The CDR3 here is CSASRQGGNQPQHF. CDR3 coding DNA: TGCAGTGCTAGCAGACAGGGCGGTAATCAGCCCCAGCATTTT.

This clonotype was counted at least ten times. This chain uses TRBV4-2 with TRBJ2-7; TRBD2 matches at 13 bases. The CDR3 runs 15 residues. From germline, CDR1 is LGHNA and CDR2 YNFKEQ. V trimming: 1 base; J trimming: 5 bases; junction bases outside the gene matches: 2. CDR3 residues: CASSQGGLAGNEQYF. Here the CDR3 DNA reads TGTGCCAGCAGCCAAGGGGGACTAGCGGGAAACGAGCAGTACTTC.

This clonotype was observed at least ten times. The chain employs TRBV11-2 and TRBJ2-1, with unresolved D. The germline V gene has CDR1 SGHAT and CDR2 FQNNGV. The V end lost 8 bases, the J end lost 6 bases, and 8 bases lay between the germline ends. The length of the CDR3 is 11 residues. The CDR3 nucleotides are TGTGCCAGCCGCCTTGGCAATGAGCAGTTCTTC. Its translation: CASRLGNEQFF.

The CDR3 DNA reads as TGTGCCAGCAGCTTGGCCAAGGGGAATGAGCAGTTCTTC. Translated: CASSLAKGNEQFF. The chain combines TRBV5-6 with TRBJ2-1, with a tentative D call TRBD1 (5 bases). CDR3 length equals 13 residues. The germline gives CDR1 SGHDT, CDR2 YYEEEE. V was clipped by 0 bases and J by 7 bases, with 8 bases between them.

This clonotype was found many times. The rearrangement uses TRBV6-1 and TRBJ2-2; TRBD2 matches at 11 bases. Germline CDR1 reads MNHNS; CDR2 reads SASEGT. CDR3 length: 15 residues. Trimming removed 5 bases from V and 5 bases from J; junction bases left unmatched: 4. The CDR3 DNA is TGTGCCAGCAGTCAATGGACTAGCGGGACCGGGGAGCTGTTTTTT. Translating it yields CASSQWTSGTGELFF.

This clonotype was found once. The V gene is TRBV6-1, the J gene TRBJ2-3; 9 bases map to TRBD2. The V segment lost 4 bases and the J segment 0 bases; nucleotides outside the gene matches: 5. CDR3 size: 16 residues. Germline assignment: CDR1 MNHNS and CDR2 SASEGT. CDR3 sequence (DNA): TGTGCCAGCAGTGTTCAGCGGGGGGCCAGCACAGATACGCAGTATTTT. It codes for CASSVQRGASTDTQYF.

In this sample, this clonotype is medium-sized. The chain employs TRBV7-8 and TRBJ1-2; D remains unclear. CDR1 is SGHVS, CDR2 FQNEAQ, per germline. CDR3 length: 14 residues. The V end was cut by 5 bases, the J end by 2 bases, with 12 bases between. In nucleotides, the CDR3 is TGTGCCAGCAGCAAGGGCGACGGGAACTATGGCTACACCTTC. Its translation: CASSKGDGNYGYTF.

This clonotype was seen repeatedly, ten times or more. The genes are TRBV12-3 or TRBV12-4 and TRBJ1-5; weak D call: TRBD1 (6 bases). This CDR3 has 14 amino acids. Trimming stripped 4 bases from V and 5 bases from J, with 12 bases between. The CDR3 loop reads CASSSDRSDQPQHF. CDR3 nucleotides: TGTGCCAGCAGTTCCGACAGGTCGGATCAGCCCCAGCATTTT.

This clonotype was counted at least ten times. V is TRBV3-1 and J is TRBJ1-6, with D possibly TRBD1 on 5 matching bases. This CDR3 is 15 amino acids long. The germline V gene has CDR1 LGHDT and CDR2 YNNKEL (reference sequence). V was pared by 8 bases and J by 9 bases, with 20 bases between. For the CDR3, the DNA is TGTGCCAGCGGGCCTACAGGAGCGATTCCTTCACCCCTCCACTTT. It specifies CASGPTGAIPSPLHF.

This clonotype was picked up a small number of times. CDR3 protein: CASSMGTDYEQYF. The CDR3, as DNA: TGCGCCAGCAGTATGGGGACAGACTACGAGCAGTACTTC. This chain joins TRBV10-1 and TRBJ2-7, with TRBD1 matching over 7 bases. Looked up from germline, CDR1 is WNHNN and CDR2 is SYGVQD (reference sequence). The CDR3 has 13 amino acids. The ends lost 5 bases at V and 3 bases at J; junction bases unmatched: 4.

This clonotype was picked up a small number of times. The chain has TRBV6-4 and TRBJ2-5, with TRBD2 matching 12 bases. CDR3 length equals 15 residues. Germline values: CDR1 MRHNA, CDR2 SNTAGT. Trimming at V came to 3 bases and at J to 5 bases, leaving 4 bases not matched to a gene. DNA for the CDR3: TGTGCCAGCAGTGAGACTAGCGGGAGCGGGGAGACCCAGTACTTC. Translating gives CASSETSGSGETQYF.

This clonotype was counted a few times. The rearrangement uses TRBV6-5 and TRBJ1-6; D unclear. V was shortened by 0 bases and J by 0 bases, with 9 bases between the two germline ends. CDR3 size: 17 residues. The germline V gene encodes CDR1 MNHEY and CDR2 SVGAGI. CDR3 in amino acids: CASSYSIESSYNSPLHF. CDR3 nucleotide sequence: TGTGCCAGCAGTTACTCAATCGAGAGCTCCTATAATTCACCCCTCCACTTT.

V usage is TRBV28 and J usage is TRBJ2-1, with 9 bases aligning to TRBD1. From germline, CDR1 is MDHEN and CDR2 SYDVKM. Losses at the gene ends were 9 bases for V and 4 bases for J; bases not matched to a gene: 10. CDR3 size: 15 residues. For the CDR3, the DNA is TGTGCCAGTAAATCGGGACAGGGATGGTACAATGAGCAGTTCTTC. This codes for CASKSGQGWYNEQFF.

This clonotype was observed a handful of times. The CDR3 coding sequence is TGTGCCAGCAGTTACTTACAGGGGGGAGAGACCCAGTACTTC. Protein sequence: CASSYLQGGETQYF. The V gene is TRBV6-5, the J gene TRBJ2-5; 8 nucleotides align to TRBD1. Germline V gene lookup returns CDR1 MNHEY and CDR2 SVGAGI. The ends lost 1 base at V and 4 bases at J; junction bases unmatched: 2. The CDR3 sequence is 14 residues long.